This section outlines one T cell receptor beta chain sequence together with its context. Its matching antigen is unknown. Patients underwent thyroid surgery, and none had received any treatment before it. This sample was taken from a study of metastatic and nonmetastatic thyroid tumors. The overall study: Thyroid patients, malignant and benign, had repertoires compared across blood and tumor or nodule tissue.

The CDR3 contains 13 residues. Germline lookup yields CDR1 LNHDA and CDR2 SQIVND (reference sequence). V dropped 8 bases and J dropped 8 bases, with 15 bases sitting between them. Whole-study results and caveats: The reported finding was significantly higher TCR beta diversity in malignant thyroid tumors relative to benign nodules, in blood and tumor.

As originally analysed: A distant-metastasis classifier for papillary thyroid cancer was built using CDR3 differences across clinicopathological groups. TCRdb re-analyzed the PCR reads using MiXCR. The V and J calls come from TCRdb's annotation, not from the publication. The repertoire consists of approximately 12,000 clones, with about 32% occurring once and the leading ten covering over 9.5%. The chain recombines TRBV19 with TRBJ1-4; D uncertain. The sequence was obtained from a female donor with papillary thyroid cancer or a benign thyroid nodule (not recorded which). Some clones in this sample may be carry-over from other donors' samples. Sequenced input: tumor tissue. This chain's CDR3 is CASATGKNEKLFF. CDR3 coding DNA: TGTGCCAGTGCCACCGGGAAAAACGAAAAACTGTTTTTT.